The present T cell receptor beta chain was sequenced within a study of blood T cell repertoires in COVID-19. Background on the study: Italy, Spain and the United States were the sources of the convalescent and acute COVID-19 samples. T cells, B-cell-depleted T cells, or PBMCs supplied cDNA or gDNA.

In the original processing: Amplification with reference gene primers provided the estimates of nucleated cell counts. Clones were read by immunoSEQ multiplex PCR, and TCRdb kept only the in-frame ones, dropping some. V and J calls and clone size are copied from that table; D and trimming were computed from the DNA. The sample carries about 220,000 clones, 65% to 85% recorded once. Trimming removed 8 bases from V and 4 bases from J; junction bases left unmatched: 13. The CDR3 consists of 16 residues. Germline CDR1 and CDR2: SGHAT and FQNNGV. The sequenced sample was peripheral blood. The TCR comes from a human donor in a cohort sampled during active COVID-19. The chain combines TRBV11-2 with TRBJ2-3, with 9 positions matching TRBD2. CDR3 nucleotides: TGTGCCAGCGCTAACGGCGGGGGGGTCGTCGCAGATACGCAGTATTTT. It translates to CASANGGGVVADTQYF. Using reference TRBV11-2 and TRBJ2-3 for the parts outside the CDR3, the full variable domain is EAGVAQSPRYKIIEKRQSVAFWCNPISGHATLYWYQQILGQGPKLLIQFQNNGVVDDSQLPKDRFSAERLKGVDSTLKIQPAKLEDSAVYLCASANGGGVVADTQYFGPGTRLTVL.